This TCR beta chain was identified in a study of T cell responses to AZD1222 COVID-19 vaccine. The protocol was immunoSEQ multiplex PCR, while the TCRdb copy is restricted to in-frame clones and leaves out a portion. The data show 95,000 to 120,000 clones, with just over 85% seen just once and 2.5% to 4% held by the top ten. In germline, CDR1 is MGHRA, CDR2 YSYEKL. CDR3 length equals 14 residues. The V segment lost 5 bases and the J segment 5 bases; nucleotides outside the gene matches: 9. With respect to this clone: The antigen is undetermined.

General study findings and limits: Regions 160-218 and 743-854 dominated among vaccine-associated CD4 TCRs spanning spike. Spike-specific TCR breadth and depth rose after two AZD1222 doses. Donors were chiefly white British, with a greater number of females, and clonal diversity was perhaps underestimated.

The chain carries TRBV4-1 and TRBJ2-7, with 7 bases lining up with TRBD1. The sequence was obtained from an adult in good health. The sequencing used peripheral blood, collected on day 0 of AZD1222 vaccination. CDR3 sequence: CASSIDRVRHEQYF. The CDR3 DNA reads as TGCGCCAGCAGCATAGACAGGGTTAGGCACGAGCAGTACTTC.